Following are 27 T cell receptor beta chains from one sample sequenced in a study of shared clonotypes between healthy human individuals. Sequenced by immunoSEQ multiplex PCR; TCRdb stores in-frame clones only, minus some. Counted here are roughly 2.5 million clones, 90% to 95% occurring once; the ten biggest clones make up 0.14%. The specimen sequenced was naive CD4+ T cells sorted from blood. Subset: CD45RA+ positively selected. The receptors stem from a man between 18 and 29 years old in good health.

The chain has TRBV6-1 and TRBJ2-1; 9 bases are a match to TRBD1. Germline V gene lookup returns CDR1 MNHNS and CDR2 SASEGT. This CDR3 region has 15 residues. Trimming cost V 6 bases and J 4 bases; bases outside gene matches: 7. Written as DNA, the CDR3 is TGTGCCAGCAGGCGACAGGGGGGGGATTACAATGAGCAGTTCTTC. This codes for CASRRQGGDYNEQFF.

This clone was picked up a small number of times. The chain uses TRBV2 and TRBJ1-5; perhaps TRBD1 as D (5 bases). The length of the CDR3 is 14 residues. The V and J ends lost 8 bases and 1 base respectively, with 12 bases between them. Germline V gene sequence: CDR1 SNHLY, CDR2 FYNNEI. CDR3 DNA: TGTGCCAGCCGCGGCGAGGGGAGCAATCAGCCCCAGCATTTT. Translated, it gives CASRGEGSNQPQHF.

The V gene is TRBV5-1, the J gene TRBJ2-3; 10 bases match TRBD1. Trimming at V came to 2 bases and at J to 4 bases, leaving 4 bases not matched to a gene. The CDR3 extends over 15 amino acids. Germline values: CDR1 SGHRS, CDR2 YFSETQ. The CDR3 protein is CASSLDRGQSDTQYF. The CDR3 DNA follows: TGCGCCAGCAGCTTAGACAGGGGGCAATCAGATACGCAGTATTTT.

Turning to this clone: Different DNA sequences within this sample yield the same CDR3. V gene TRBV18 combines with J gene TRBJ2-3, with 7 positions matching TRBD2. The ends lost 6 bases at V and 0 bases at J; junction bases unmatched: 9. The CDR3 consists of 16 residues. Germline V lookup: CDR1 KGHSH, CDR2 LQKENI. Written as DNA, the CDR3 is TGTGCCAGCTCGCCTTTAGCGGGTTCTAGCACAGATACGCAGTATTTT. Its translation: CASSPLAGSSTDTQYF.

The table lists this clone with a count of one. CDR3 sequence (DNA): TGTGCCAGCAGGCAACACAGGGGGCAAAACACTGAAGCTTTCTTT. Translation gives CASRQHRGQNTEAFF. The chain links TRBV6-5 to TRBJ1-1, with TRBD1 matching 9 bases. V dropped 6 bases and J dropped 2; count of bases not matched to a gene: 7. The CDR3 has 15 residues. Germline CDR1 reads MNHEY; CDR2 reads SVGAGI.

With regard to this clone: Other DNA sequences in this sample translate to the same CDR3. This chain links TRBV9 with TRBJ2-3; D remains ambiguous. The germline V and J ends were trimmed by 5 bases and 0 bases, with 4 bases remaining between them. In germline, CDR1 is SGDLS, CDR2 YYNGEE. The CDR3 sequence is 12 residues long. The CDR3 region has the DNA TGTGCCAGCAGAGGAAGCACAGATACGCAGTATTTT. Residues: CASRGSTDTQYF.

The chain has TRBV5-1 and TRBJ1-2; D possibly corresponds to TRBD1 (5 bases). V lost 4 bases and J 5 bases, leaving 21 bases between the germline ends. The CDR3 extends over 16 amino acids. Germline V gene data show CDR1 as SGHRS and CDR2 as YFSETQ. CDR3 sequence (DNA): TGCGCCAGCAGCGGGGGGTTTAACAGCCAGGTATATGGCTACACCTTC. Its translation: CASSGGFNSQVYGYTF.

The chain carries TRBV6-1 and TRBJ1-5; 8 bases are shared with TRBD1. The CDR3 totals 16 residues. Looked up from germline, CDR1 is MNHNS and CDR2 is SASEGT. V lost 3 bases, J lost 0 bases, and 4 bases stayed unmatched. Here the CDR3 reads CASSDSGGVSNQPQHF. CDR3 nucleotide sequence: TGTGCCAGCAGTGATTCAGGGGGCGTTAGCAATCAGCCCCAGCATTTT.

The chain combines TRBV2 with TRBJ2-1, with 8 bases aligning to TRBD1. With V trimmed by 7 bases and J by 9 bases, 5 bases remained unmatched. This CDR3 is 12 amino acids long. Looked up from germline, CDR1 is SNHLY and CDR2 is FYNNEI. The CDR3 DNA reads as TGTGCCAGCAAGCCGGGACAGGCTGAGCAGTTCTTC. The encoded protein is CASKPGQAEQFF.

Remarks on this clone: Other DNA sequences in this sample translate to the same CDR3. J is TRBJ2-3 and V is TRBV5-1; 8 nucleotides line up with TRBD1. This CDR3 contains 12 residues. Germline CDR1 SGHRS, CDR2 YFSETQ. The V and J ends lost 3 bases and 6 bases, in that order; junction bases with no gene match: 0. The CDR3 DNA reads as TGCGCCAGCAGCTGGGACAGGGATACGCAGTATTTT. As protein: CASSWDRDTQYF.

This CDR3 reads CASSVATWGLAGDETQYF. The CDR3 coding sequence is TGTGCCAGCAGCGTAGCTACATGGGGACTAGCGGGAGACGAGACCCAGTACTTC. This chain connects TRBV9 to TRBJ2-5; the match to TRBD2 covers 14 bases. Looked up from germline, CDR1 is SGDLS and CDR2 is YYNGEE. The CDR3 runs to 18 residues. V trimming: 0 bases; J trimming: 5 bases; junction bases outside the gene matches: 9.

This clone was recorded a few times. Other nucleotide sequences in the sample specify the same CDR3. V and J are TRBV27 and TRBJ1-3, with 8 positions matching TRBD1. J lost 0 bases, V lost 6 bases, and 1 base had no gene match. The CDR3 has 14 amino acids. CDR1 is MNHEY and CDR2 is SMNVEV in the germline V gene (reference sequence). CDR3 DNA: TGTGCCAGCAGAGGGACAGGCTCTGGAAACACCATATATTTT. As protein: CASRGTGSGNTIYF.

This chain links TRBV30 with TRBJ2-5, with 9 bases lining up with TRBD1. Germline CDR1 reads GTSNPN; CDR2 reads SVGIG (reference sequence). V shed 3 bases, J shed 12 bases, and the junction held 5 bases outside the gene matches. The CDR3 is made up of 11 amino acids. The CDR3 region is CAWSSGQGKYF. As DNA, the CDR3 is TGTGCCTGGAGCTCCGGACAGGGGAAGTACTTC.

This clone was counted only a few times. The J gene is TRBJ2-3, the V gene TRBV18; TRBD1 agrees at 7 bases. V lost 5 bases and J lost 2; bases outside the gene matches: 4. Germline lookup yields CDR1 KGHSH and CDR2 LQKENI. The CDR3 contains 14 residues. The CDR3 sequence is CASSATGDTDTQYF. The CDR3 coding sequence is TGTGCCAGCTCAGCAACAGGGGACACAGATACGCAGTATTTT.

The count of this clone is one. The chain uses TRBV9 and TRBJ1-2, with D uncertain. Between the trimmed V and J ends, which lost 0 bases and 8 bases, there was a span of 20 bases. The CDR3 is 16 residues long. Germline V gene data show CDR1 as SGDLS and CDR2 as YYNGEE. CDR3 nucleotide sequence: TGTGCCAGCAGCGTAGATGGCAGCGTCAACTTTGGGGGCTACACCTTC. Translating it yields CASSVDGSVNFGGYTF.

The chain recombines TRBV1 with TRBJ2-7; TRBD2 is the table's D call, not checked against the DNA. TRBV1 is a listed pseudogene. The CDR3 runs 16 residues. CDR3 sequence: CTSSQDVQRSTYEQYF. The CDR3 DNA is TGCACCAGCAGCCAAGATGTCCAGCGGAGCACCTACGAGCAGTACTTC.

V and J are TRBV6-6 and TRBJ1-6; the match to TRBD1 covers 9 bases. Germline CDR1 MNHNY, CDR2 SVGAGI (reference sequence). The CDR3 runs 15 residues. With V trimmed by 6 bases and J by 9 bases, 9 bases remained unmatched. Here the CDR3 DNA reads TGTGCCAGCAGATCCCGGGACAGGGACTCTTCACCCCTCCACTTT. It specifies CASRSRDRDSSPLHF.

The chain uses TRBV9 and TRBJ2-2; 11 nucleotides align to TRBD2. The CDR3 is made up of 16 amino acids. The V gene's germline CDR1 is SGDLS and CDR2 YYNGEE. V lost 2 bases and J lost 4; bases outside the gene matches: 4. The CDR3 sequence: CASSVSGTSGTGELFF. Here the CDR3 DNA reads TGTGCCAGCAGCGTGTCCGGGACTAGCGGCACCGGGGAGCTGTTTTTT.

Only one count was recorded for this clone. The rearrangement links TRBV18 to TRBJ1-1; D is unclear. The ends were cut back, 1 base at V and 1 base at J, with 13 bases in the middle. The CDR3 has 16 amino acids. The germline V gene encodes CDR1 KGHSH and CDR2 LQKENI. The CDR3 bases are TGTGCCAGCTCACCACAGGGCCCCATCACGAACACTGAAGCTTTCTTT. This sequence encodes CASSPQGPITNTEAFF.

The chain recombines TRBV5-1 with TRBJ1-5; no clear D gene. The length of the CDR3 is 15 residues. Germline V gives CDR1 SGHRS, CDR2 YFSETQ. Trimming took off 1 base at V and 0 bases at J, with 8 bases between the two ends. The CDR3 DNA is TGCGCCAGCAGCTTGACAGACAATAGCAATCAGCCCCAGCATTTT. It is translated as CASSLTDNSNQPQHF. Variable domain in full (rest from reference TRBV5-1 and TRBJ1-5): KAGVTQTPRYLIKTRGQQVTLSCSPISGHRSVSWYQQTPGQGLQFLFEYFSETQRNKGNFPGRFSGRQFSNSRSEMNVSTLELGDSALYLCASSLTDNSNQPQHFGDGTRLSIL.

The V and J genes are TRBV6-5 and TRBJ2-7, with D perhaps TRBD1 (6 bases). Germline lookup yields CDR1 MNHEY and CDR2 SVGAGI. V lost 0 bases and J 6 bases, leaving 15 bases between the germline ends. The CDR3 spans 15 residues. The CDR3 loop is CASSYSGTRTGEQYF. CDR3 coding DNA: TGTGCCAGCAGTTACTCAGGGACACGGACGGGCGAGCAGTACTTC.

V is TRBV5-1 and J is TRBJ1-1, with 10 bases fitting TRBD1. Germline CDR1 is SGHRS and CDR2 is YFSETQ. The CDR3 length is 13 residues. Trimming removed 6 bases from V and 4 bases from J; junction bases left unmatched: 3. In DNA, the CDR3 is TGCGCCAGCACCTGGGACAGGGGCACTGAAGCTTTCTTT. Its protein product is CASTWDRGTEAFF.

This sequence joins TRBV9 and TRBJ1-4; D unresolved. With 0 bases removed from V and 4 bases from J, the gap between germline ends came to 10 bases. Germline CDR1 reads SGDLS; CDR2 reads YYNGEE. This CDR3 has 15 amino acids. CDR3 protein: CASSVGGRDNEKLFF. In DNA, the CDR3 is TGTGCCAGCAGCGTAGGAGGTAGGGATAATGAAAAACTGTTTTTT.

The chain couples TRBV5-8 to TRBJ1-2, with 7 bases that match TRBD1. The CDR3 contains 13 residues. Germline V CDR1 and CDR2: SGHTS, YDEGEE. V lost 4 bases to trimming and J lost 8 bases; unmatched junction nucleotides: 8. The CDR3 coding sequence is TGTGCCAGCAGCACCGGACAGGTCAGCGGCTACACCTTC. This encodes CASSTGQVSGYTF.

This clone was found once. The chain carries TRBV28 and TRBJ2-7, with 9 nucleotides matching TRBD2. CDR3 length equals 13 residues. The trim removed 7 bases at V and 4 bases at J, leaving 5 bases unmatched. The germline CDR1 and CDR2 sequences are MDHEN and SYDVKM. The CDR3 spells CASIAGANYEQYF. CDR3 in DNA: TGTGCCAGCATAGCGGGAGCTAATTACGAGCAGTACTTC.

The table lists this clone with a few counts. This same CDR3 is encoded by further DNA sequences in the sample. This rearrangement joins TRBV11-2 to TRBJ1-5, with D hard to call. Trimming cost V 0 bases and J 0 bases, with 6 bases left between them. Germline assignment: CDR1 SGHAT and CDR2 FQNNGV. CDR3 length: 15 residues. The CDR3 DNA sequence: TGTGCCAGCAGCTTAGAGGGGAATAGCAATCAGCCCCAGCATTTT. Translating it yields CASSLEGNSNQPQHF.

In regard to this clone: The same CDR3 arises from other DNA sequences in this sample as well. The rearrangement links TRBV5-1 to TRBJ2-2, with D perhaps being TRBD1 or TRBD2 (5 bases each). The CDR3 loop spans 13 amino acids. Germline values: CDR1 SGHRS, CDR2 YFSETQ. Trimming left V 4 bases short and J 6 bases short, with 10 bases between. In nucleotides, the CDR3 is TGCGCCAGCAGCCTTCAGGGACCCGGGGAGCTGTTTTTT. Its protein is CASSLQGPGELFF.